At least ten counts were recorded for the clone carrying this TCR beta chain. Its matching antigen is unknown. Germline V CDR1 and CDR2: SEHNR, FQNEAQ (reference sequence). V lost 5 bases and J lost 6; bases outside the gene matches: 11. CDR3 length: 16 residues. This sample is drawn from a study of neurological immune-mediated disorders. TCRdb passed the 5' RACE reads through MiXCR, listing each CDR3 protein once. This table holds 60,000 or so distinct CDR3 sequences, approximately 10% found once. The study, taken as a whole, reports: Levels of TCR clonal expansion peaked in HTLV-1-associated myelopathy and reached their lowest in multiple sclerosis, under those of healthy controls. None of the CDR3 amino acid sequences of expanded clones were shared across subjects, and this suggested private repertoires in all groups.

The clonotype originates from a man in his sixties in good health. The chain uses TRBV7-9 and TRBJ2-1; 9 nucleotides match TRBD1. Sequenced material: PBMCs. The CDR3 sequence is CASSRRRTGEFNEQFF. The CDR3 DNA is TGTGCCAGCAGCCGCCGTAGGACAGGGGAGTTCAATGAGCAGTTCTTC. Combining the CDR3 with reference TRBV7-9 and TRBJ2-1 gives the whole variable domain DTGVSQNPRHKITKRGQNVTFRCDPISEHNRLYWYRQTLGQGPEFLTYFQNEAQLEKSRLLSDRFSAERPKGSFSTLEIQRTEQGDSAMYLCASSRRRTGEFNEQFFGPGTRLTVL.